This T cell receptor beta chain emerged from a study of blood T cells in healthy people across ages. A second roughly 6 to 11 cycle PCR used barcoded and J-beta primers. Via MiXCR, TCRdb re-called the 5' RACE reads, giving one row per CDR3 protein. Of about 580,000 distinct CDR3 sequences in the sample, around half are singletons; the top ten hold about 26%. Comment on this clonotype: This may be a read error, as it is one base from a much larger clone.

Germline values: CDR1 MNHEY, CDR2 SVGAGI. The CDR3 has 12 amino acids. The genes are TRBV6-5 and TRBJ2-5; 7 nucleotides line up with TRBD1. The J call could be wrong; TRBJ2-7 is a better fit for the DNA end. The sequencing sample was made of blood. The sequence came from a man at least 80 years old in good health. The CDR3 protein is CASSYQGDEQYF. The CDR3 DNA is TGTGCCAGCAGTTACCAGGGGGACGAGCAGTACTTC.